In its sample, the clone carrying this T cell receptor beta chain was seen many times. These data come from a study of T-cell reconstitution after alpha-beta-depleted transplantation in children. The CDR3 runs to 15 residues. Trimming at V came to 5 bases and at J to 9 bases, leaving 7 bases not matched to a gene. Germline assignment: CDR1 MNHEY and CDR2 SMNVEV (reference sequence). Unique molecular identifiers were used in preparing the TCRbeta library. TCRdb re-analysed the PCR reads in MiXCR, keeping a single row per CDR3 protein. Among 480,000 or so distinct CDR3 sequences listed, 10% were seen once.

The clonotype originates from a child younger than 10 with inherited bone marrow failure, due to receive a stem cell transplant. This sample comprised PBMCs, obtained before TCRalphabeta/CD19-depleted stem cell transplant. This rearrangement joins TRBV27 to TRBJ1-6; the match to TRBD1 covers 10 bases. The DNA of the CDR3 is TGTGCCAGCAGTCCCGGGACAGGGGTGAGTTCACCCCTCCACTTT. Amino acid sequence: CASSPGTGVSSPLHF.